These 26 T cell receptor beta chains were all obtained from the same sample, sequenced in a study of T cell repertoires in cytomegalovirus infection (dated by TCRdb to the late 2010s). The listed sequencing device is Illumina HiSeq 1500. Clones were called with MiXCR by TCRdb after fastp trimmed the public reads at Q25, and only in-frame beta chains were retained. Each entry is one CDR3 protein sequence, shown with its most common DNA and genes. The sample table shows 150,000 to 200,000 distinct CDR3 sequences, and less than 25% are seen once. In total, the top ten clones hold roughly 27% of the sample. Their recognized antigens are unknown. The treatment or condition label, as the study defines it: in vitro stimulation with specific CMV peptide epitopes to enrich CMV-specific T cells. Sequencing used CD8+ T cells from cultured PBMCs, obtained from culture after CMV antigen stimulation. Source of these receptors: a human donor in good health (CMV status not recorded). Some clones in this sample may be carry-over from other donors' samples.

A few counts support this clonotype. The chain couples TRBV7-2 to TRBJ2-7, with D unclear. Germline V lookup: CDR1 SGHTA, CDR2 FQGNSA. With 1 base removed from V and 3 bases from J, the gap between germline ends came to 16 bases. This CDR3 has 16 residues. CDR3 DNA: TGTGCCAGCAGCTTAGTTCGGCGCCTCTCGTTCTACGAGCAGTACTTC. Protein: CASSLVRRLSFYEQYF.

This clonotype turned up a few times. The chain links TRBV7-2 to TRBJ2-3; weak D call: TRBD2 (7 bases). This CDR3 region has 16 residues. Trimming took 5 bases from V and 2 from J, leaving 17 bases between them. CDR1 and CDR2 from the germline V gene are SGHTA and FQGNSA. CDR3 amino acids: CASSPSGGALTDTQYF. CDR3 coding DNA: TGTGCCAGCAGCCCCTCGGGGGGCGCCCTCACAGATACGCAGTATTTT.

The table lists this clonotype with a few counts. The V call is TRBV5-6, the J call TRBJ2-5; D may be TRBD1 (6 bases). Trimming stripped 5 bases from V and 4 bases from J, with 21 bases between. The CDR3 has 16 amino acids. Per germline, CDR1 SGHDT and CDR2 YYEEEE. The CDR3 loop reads CASSGAGDKLGETQYF. The CDR3 DNA reads as TGTGCCAGCAGTGGCGCAGGGGACAAGTTAGGAGAGACCCAGTACTTC.

There are a few counts of this clonotype. This chain links TRBV6-1 with TRBJ1-2; a weak D match, TRBD1 (6 bases). This CDR3 comprises 13 residues. Germline loops: CDR1 MNHNS, CDR2 SASEGT. With 5 bases removed from V and 8 bases from J, the gap between germline ends came to 15 bases. CDR3 in amino acids: CASSFTGTDGYTF. In nucleotides, the CDR3 is TGTGCCAGCAGTTTCACAGGGACCGACGGCTACACCTTC.

The chain carries TRBV6-5 and TRBJ2-2; the match to TRBD2 covers 8 bases. V trimming: 2 bases; J trimming: 7 bases; junction bases outside the gene matches: 9. The CDR3 is 16 residues long. Germline assignment: CDR1 MNHEY and CDR2 SVGAGI. The CDR3 spells CASSYQREAGVGELFF. The CDR3 region has the DNA TGTGCCAGCAGTTACCAGCGGGAAGCGGGGGTCGGGGAGCTGTTTTTT.

This clonotype was counted a few times. CDR3 residues: CASSLSWTGGRRILGPLHF. For the CDR3, the DNA is TGTGCCAGCAGTTTATCGTGGACAGGGGGCCGCCGGATTCTGGGGCCCCTCCACTTT. V and J are TRBV28 and TRBJ1-6; 11 nucleotides line up with TRBD1. Germline V gene sequence: CDR1 MDHEN, CDR2 SYDVKM. V lost 1 base, J lost 13 bases, and 18 bases stayed unmatched. The CDR3 totals 19 residues.

The V call is TRBV7-9, the J call TRBJ2-1; TRBD1 agrees at 7 bases. The CDR3 length is 16 residues. Germline V lookup: CDR1 SEHNR, CDR2 FQNEAQ (reference sequence). Trimming removed 5 bases from V and 0 bases from J; junction bases left unmatched: 7. The CDR3 DNA is TGTGCCAGCAGCGCGCCACAGGGGTACTCCTACAATGAGCAGTTCTTC. Translating it yields CASSAPQGYSYNEQFF.

This clonotype was counted between two and nine times. A read error may produce the germline difference seen at one junction end. The rearrangement uses TRBV7-2 and TRBJ2-1; D ambiguous. Germline CDR1 and CDR2: SGHTA and FQGNSA. This CDR3 has 13 residues. In DNA, the CDR3 is TGTGCCAGCAGCCCCCCTAACTACAATGAGCAGTTCTTT. This gives the protein CASSPPNYNEQFF.

This clonotype showed up just a few times. This rearrangement joins TRBV9 to TRBJ1-2; D is ambiguous. The V end was cut by 0 bases, the J end by 3 bases, with 6 bases between. Germline CDR1 reads SGDLS; CDR2 reads YYNGEE. This CDR3 is 13 amino acids long. Written as DNA, the CDR3 is TGTGCCAGCAGCGTAGAATCAGACTATGGCTACACCTTC. Translating it yields CASSVESDYGYTF.

This chain links TRBV2 with TRBJ1-4; no clear D. The ends were cut back, 10 bases at V and 0 bases at J, with 9 bases in the middle. The CDR3 sequence is 13 residues long. The V gene's germline CDR1 is SNHLY and CDR2 FYNNEI. The CDR3 coding sequence is TGTGCCATGCTAGTTGCAACTAATGAAAAACTGTTTTTT. This encodes CAMLVATNEKLFF.

The V call is TRBV4-1, the J call TRBJ1-1, with a possible D match to TRBD1 (6 bases). The length of the CDR3 is 15 residues. Germline CDR1 and CDR2: MGHRA and YSYEKL. Trimming cost V 2 bases and J 4 bases, with 14 bases left between them. CDR3 nucleotides: TGCGCCAGCAGCCAAACCCAACAGGGCACCACTGAAGCTTTCTTT. Protein: CASSQTQQGTTEAFF.

This clonotype was picked up many times. This chain joins TRBV19 and TRBJ1-1; no reliable D call. V lost 8 bases and J 4 bases, leaving 20 bases between the germline ends. From germline, CDR1 is LNHDA and CDR2 SQIVND (reference sequence). CDR3 length: 15 residues. CDR3 coding DNA: TGTGCCAGTGGCTCGATTGAGGCCAAGGGCACTGAAGCTTTCTTT. Translated, it gives CASGSIEAKGTEAFF.

This clonotype has more than one count but fewer than ten. One junction end does not reproduce the germline sequence, and a read error may be involved. This chain links TRBV7-8 with TRBJ1-2; 7 nucleotides match TRBD1. CDR3 length: 15 amino acids. Germline loops: CDR1 SGHVS, CDR2 FQNEAQ. The CDR3 loop reads CASSLVSPRQGQGSF. The CDR3 DNA reads as TGTGCCAGCAGCTTAGTATCCCCAAGACAGGGACAAGGTTCCTTC.

The chain employs TRBV12-3 or TRBV12-4 and TRBJ1-2; the D gene is possibly TRBD1 (6 bases). This CDR3 has 11 residues. This chain's CDR3 is CGLDSPYGYTF. CDR3 nucleotide sequence: TGTGGACTGGACAGTCCCTATGGCTACACCTTC.

This clonotype was counted between two and nine times. The rearrangement joins TRBV7-9 to TRBJ1-1, with 8 bases aligning to TRBD1. V dropped 5 bases and J dropped 2; count of bases not matched to a gene: 10. CDR1 and CDR2 (germline): SEHNR, FQNEAQ (reference sequence). The CDR3 covers 16 residues. CDR3 in amino acids: CASSHDRGGGNTEAFF. The CDR3 DNA is TGTGCCAGCAGCCATGACAGGGGTGGAGGTAACACTGAAGCTTTCTTT.

This clonotype was observed a handful of times. J is TRBJ2-1 and V is TRBV7-8; 11 bases map to TRBD2. Germline loops: CDR1 SGHVS, CDR2 FQNEAQ. The length of the CDR3 is 15 residues. The V and J ends lost 4 bases and 8 bases, in that order; junction bases with no gene match: 7. The CDR3 bases are TGTGCCAGCAGCTATCCGGGACTAGCGGTTGATGAGCAGTTCTTC. This codes for CASSYPGLAVDEQFF.

This clonotype was recorded only once. The gene calls are TRBV30 and TRBJ1-5; D not resolved. The V gene's germline CDR1 is GTSNPN and CDR2 SVGIG (reference sequence). Trimming removed 0 bases at V and 4 bases at J, with 10 bases between. This CDR3 contains 14 residues. The CDR3 reads CAWSVLGPNQPQHF. The CDR3 region has the DNA TGTGCCTGGAGTGTACTCGGACCGAATCAGCCCCAGCATTTT.

There are many counts of this clonotype. The chain employs TRBV12-3 or TRBV12-4 and TRBJ2-5, with 7 bases lining up with TRBD1. After removal of 5 bases from V and 2 bases from J, the junction contained 5 bases not matched to a gene. The CDR3 is made up of 14 amino acids. This chain's CDR3 is CASSPLTGQETQYF. The CDR3 coding sequence is TGTGCCAGCAGTCCCCTGACAGGGCAAGAGACCCAGTACTTC.

This clonotype has a handful of counts. This chain connects TRBV6-6 to TRBJ2-4; a possible D gene is TRBD1 (6 bases). CDR3 length: 13 amino acids. Germline-derived CDR1 and CDR2 are MNHNY and SVGAGI (reference sequence). The V end lost 7 bases, the J end lost 9 bases, and 16 bases lay between the germline ends. The CDR3 here is CASTGQPAGIQYF. CDR3 sequence (DNA): TGTGCCAGCACCGGACAGCCCGCAGGCATTCAGTACTTC.

This clonotype was found a few times. The chain uses TRBV4-3 and TRBJ2-5; possible D gene TRBD2, 5 bases. The CDR3 runs to 14 residues. V was pared by 0 bases and J by 5 bases, with 10 bases between. Germline V gene lookup returns CDR1 LGHNA and CDR2 YSLEER. Written as DNA, the CDR3 is TGCGCCAGCAGCCAAGAAGCTAGCTCGGAGACCCAGTACTTC. Amino acid sequence: CASSQEASSETQYF.

This clonotype was detected only a few times. The V and J genes are TRBV28 and TRBJ1-6; no reliable D call. The CDR3 runs to 14 residues. Germline-derived CDR1 and CDR2 are MDHEN and SYDVKM. Trimming cost V 5 bases and J 0 bases, with 5 bases left between them. The chain's CDR3 is CASSIVSYNSPLHF. The CDR3 DNA reads as TGTGCCAGCAGTATTGTCTCCTATAATTCACCCCTCCACTTT.

The chain is built from TRBV7-9 and TRBJ1-1; TRBD1 might be the D (6 bases). CDR1 is SEHNR, CDR2 FQNEAQ, per germline (reference sequence). The ends were cut back, 6 bases at V and 4 bases at J, with 21 bases in the middle. The CDR3 totals 16 residues. CDR3 amino acids: CASREGVGGGGTEAFF. In nucleotides, the CDR3 is TGTGCCAGCAGGGAAGGTGTAGGGGGGGGAGGCACTGAAGCTTTCTTT. Supplemented by reference TRBV7-9 and TRBJ1-1, the full variable domain reads DTGVSQNPRHKITKRGQNVTFRCDPISEHNRLYWYRQTLGQGPEFLTYFQNEAQLEKSRLLSDRFSAERPKGSFSTLEIQRTEQGDSAMYLCASREGVGGGGTEAFFGQGTRLTVV.

The CDR3 reads CASSNRRGFSNQPQHF. In nucleotides, the CDR3 is TGTGCCAGTAGTAACAGGAGGGGATTCAGCAATCAGCCCCAGCATTTT. The V call is TRBV19, the J call TRBJ1-5, with D perhaps TRBD1 (5 bases). This CDR3 is built from 16 residues. Germline loops: CDR1 LNHDA, CDR2 SQIVND (reference sequence). V lost 4 bases, J lost 1 base, and 14 bases lay in between.

This clonotype was seen a few times. The gene calls are TRBV7-7 and TRBJ2-1; TRBD2 might be the D (5 bases). Trimming took off 1 base at V and 3 bases at J, with 10 bases between the two ends. CDR3 length equals 15 residues. Germline V gene lookup returns CDR1 SSHAT and CDR2 FNYEAQ (reference sequence). In DNA form, the CDR3 reads TGTGCCAGCAGCTTAGGAGACGGGGACTACAATGAGCAGTTCTTC. The encoded protein is CASSLGDGDYNEQFF. Combining the CDR3 with reference TRBV7-7 and TRBJ2-1 gives the whole variable domain GAGVSQSPRYKVTKRGQDVTLRCDPISSHATLYWYQQALGQGPEFLTYFNYEAQPDKSGLPSDRFSAERPEGSISTLTIQRTEQRDSAMYRCASSLGDGDYNEQFFGPGTRLTVL.

A note on this clonotype: The conserved phenylalanine or tryptophan is not found at the CDR3 terminus, so this likely reflects a read error. The V call is TRBV7-8, the J call TRBJ2-7; tentatively, D is TRBD1 (5 bases). CDR3 length: 15 residues. Trimming shortened V by 1 base and J by 5 bases, and 15 bases separated the two germline ends. Germline CDR1 is SGHVS and CDR2 is FQNEAQ. CDR3 sequence (DNA): TGTGCCAGCAGCTTAGAGTTAGGCAGGGCAGACGAGCAGTACTTA. Its protein is CASSLELGRADEQYL.

The chain carries TRBV7-2 and TRBJ2-3; possible D gene TRBD1, 5 bases. Germline V gene lookup returns CDR1 SGHTA and CDR2 FQGNSA. There are 14 residues in the CDR3. V was cut by 5 bases and J by 2 bases, with 11 bases left in between. Here the CDR3 DNA reads TGTGCCAGCAGCCGCAGGGTTTCCACAGATACGCAGTATTTT. Translated: CASSRRVSTDTQYF.